These 21 T cell receptor beta chains came from one sample sequenced in a study of regulatory T cells in long-lasting Graves disease. The time point: newly diagnosed GD, antithyroid drugs for less than 3 months. Making the TCR library involved RNA that had been extracted from PBMCs. Researchers made TCR beta libraries by using iRepertoire HTBI primers and running Arm-PCR on CDR3 regions. TCRdb re-called the multiplex PCR reads through MiXCR, storing one row per CDR3 protein. This table holds around 400,000 distinct CDR3 sequences, about an eighth found once. These data were likewise used in another study, on T cells in Graves' hyperthyroidism and ophthalmopathy.

Sequenced here: peripheral blood mononuclear cells (PBMCs), sampled at new diagnosis, from a patient treated with antithyroid drugs. The receptors stem from a woman aged 18 to 35 with Graves disease.

At least ten counts were recorded for this clonotype. The chain employs TRBV2 and TRBJ2-1; a weak D match, TRBD2 (6 bases). Germline V gives CDR1 SNHLY, CDR2 FYNNEI. The CDR3 is 16 residues long. The ends were cut back, 7 bases at V and 0 bases at J, with 16 bases in the middle. The CDR3 region has the DNA TGTGCCAGCATCCCACGGCGGGGCAGCTCCTACAATGAGCAGTTCTTC. Translated, it gives CASIPRRGSSYNEQFF.

This clonotype showed up many times. This chain uses TRBV12-3 or TRBV12-4 with TRBJ1-5, with a tentative D call TRBD1 (6 bases). The CDR3 consists of 18 residues. The V and J ends lost 4 bases and 0 bases respectively, with 19 bases between them. CDR3 amino acids: CASSSKGEDRNSNQPQHF. The CDR3 coding sequence is TGTGCCAGCAGTTCTAAGGGGGAGGACAGAAATAGCAATCAGCCCCAGCATTTT.

This clonotype has a handful of counts. The chain joins TRBV19 to TRBJ2-7; possible D gene TRBD1, 5 bases. Trimming took off 0 bases at V and 2 bases at J, with 14 bases between the two ends. The CDR3 length is 16 residues. Germline lookup yields CDR1 LNHDA and CDR2 SQIVND (reference sequence). The CDR3 DNA is TGTGCCAGTAGTATAGATCGCATGACAGCTACCTACGAGCAGTACTTC. Translation gives CASSIDRMTATYEQYF.

This chain connects TRBV19 to TRBJ1-1; perhaps TRBD1 as D (6 bases). V lost 0 bases, J lost 11 bases, and 25 bases lay in between. From germline, CDR1 is LNHDA and CDR2 SQIVND (reference sequence). This CDR3 has 17 residues. For the CDR3, the DNA is TGTGCCAGTAGTATAGACCCTTTAAGCACAGGGACTCGTGGGGCTTTCTTT. Translation gives CASSIDPLSTGTRGAFF.

This clonotype was counted a few times. V gene TRBV5-1 combines with J gene TRBJ1-2; maybe TRBD1 (5 bases). The germline gives CDR1 SGHRS, CDR2 YFSETQ. With 0 bases removed from V and 7 bases from J, the gap between germline ends came to 10 bases. The CDR3 sequence is 13 residues long. In DNA, the CDR3 is TGCGCCAGCAGCTTGGCTGTGGGGCTTGGCTACACCTTC. Translating it yields CASSLAVGLGYTF.

This clonotype was observed many times. This sequence joins TRBV27 and TRBJ2-1, with 7 nucleotides matching TRBD1. Trimming cost V 8 bases and J 8 bases; bases outside gene matches: 15. This CDR3 has 15 residues. Germline V lookup: CDR1 MNHEY, CDR2 SMNVEV (reference sequence). The CDR3 is CASSKPGQKGYEQFF. CDR3 coding DNA: TGTGCCAGCTCTAAACCGGGACAGAAGGGTTATGAGCAGTTCTTC.

This clonotype showed up many times. The chain combines TRBV27 with TRBJ2-1; D remains unclear. The CDR3 sequence is 14 residues long. V shed 5 bases and J shed 6 bases, with 14 bases lying between them. Germline loops: CDR1 MNHEY, CDR2 SMNVEV (reference sequence). The CDR3 nucleotides read TGTGCCAGCAGTACCTATCGGAAGGGCAATGAGCAGTTCTTC. It encodes CASSTYRKGNEQFF.

This clonotype was detected only a few times. The gene calls are TRBV9 and TRBJ2-5; D unclear. The CDR3 runs to 15 residues. The germline V gene has CDR1 SGDLS and CDR2 YYNGEE. The ends were cut back, 1 base at V and 2 bases at J, with 12 bases in the middle. CDR3 nucleotides: TGTGCCAGCAGCGTACGCGGCGCCCTTCAAGAGACCCAGTACTTC. This sequence encodes CASSVRGALQETQYF.

This clonotype was recorded many times. The chain is built from TRBV7-9 and TRBJ2-1; 7 nucleotides agree with TRBD1. V was clipped by 5 bases and J by 0 bases; unmatched bases: 10. CDR3 length equals 17 residues. CDR1 is SEHNR and CDR2 is FQNEAQ in the germline V gene (reference sequence). CDR3 DNA: TGTGCCAGCAGCCAGCCGAAGGACAGGAGCTCCTACAATGAGCAGTTCTTC. Amino acids: CASSQPKDRSSYNEQFF.

This clonotype was counted many times. The chain employs TRBV2 and TRBJ2-3, with D maybe TRBD2 (6 bases). V lost 4 bases and J 2 bases, leaving 7 bases between the germline ends. Germline V CDR1 and CDR2: SNHLY, FYNNEI. CDR3 length: 13 residues. The CDR3 is CASSGRATDTQYF. The CDR3 nucleotides are TGTGCCAGCAGTGGGAGGGCCACAGATACGCAGTATTTT.

This clonotype was found many times. This chain connects TRBV7-8 to TRBJ2-1, with TRBD1 matching over 9 bases. The V gene's germline CDR1 is SGHVS and CDR2 FQNEAQ. CDR3 length: 15 amino acids. Germline trimming cut 5 bases from V and 4 bases from J; bases unmatched to any gene: 6. CDR3 DNA: TGTGCCAGCAGCCAGACGACAGGGGGTTACAATGAGCAGTTCTTC. It codes for CASSQTTGGYNEQFF.

This chain uses TRBV6-5 with TRBJ1-6; TRBD1 aligns across 7 bases. V lost 2 bases, J lost 10 bases, and 8 bases stayed unmatched. From germline, CDR1 is MNHEY and CDR2 SVGAGI. This CDR3 contains 15 residues. As DNA, the CDR3 is TGTGCCAGCAGTTACAAGAGACAGGGAGGATCACCCCTCCACTTT. Encoded protein: CASSYKRQGGSPLHF.

This clonotype was counted a few times. The chain has TRBV20-1 and TRBJ2-1, with a tentative D call TRBD2 (6 bases). The V and J ends lost 5 bases and 0 bases respectively, with 11 bases between them. CDR1 is DFQATT, CDR2 SNEGSKA, per germline (reference sequence). CDR3 length: 14 residues. CDR3 coding DNA: TGCAGTGCTGGGAGCGGGTACTCCTACAATGAGCAGTTCTTC. As protein: CSAGSGYSYNEQFF.

The chain combines TRBV5-4 with TRBJ1-6; D uncertain. The CDR3 spans 17 residues. CDR1 is SGHNT, CDR2 YYREEE, per germline (reference sequence). Trimming left V 4 bases short and J 1 base short, with 15 bases between. This CDR3 reads CASSLHAEGSYNSPLHF. CDR3 DNA sequence: TGTGCCAGCAGCCTCCACGCCGAAGGGTCCTATAATTCACCCCTCCACTTT.

Ten or more counts support this clonotype. The V and J genes are TRBV18 and TRBJ2-3; a weak D match, TRBD2 (5 bases). CDR1 and CDR2 from the germline V gene are KGHSH and LQKENI. Trimming removed 1 base at V and 2 bases at J, with 13 bases between. This CDR3 comprises 16 residues. CDR3 in DNA: TGTGCCAGCTCACCACTTAAGCGGCCACTCACAGATACGCAGTATTTT. It is translated as CASSPLKRPLTDTQYF.

CDR3 sequence (DNA): TGTGCCAGCAGTTTATTAGCGGGAGGGTACTACAATGAGCAGTTCTTC. Its protein product is CASSLLAGGYYNEQFF. The gene calls are TRBV28 and TRBJ2-1; 11 bases agree with TRBD2. The CDR3 consists of 16 residues. Germline CDR1 MDHEN, CDR2 SYDVKM. V dropped 1 base and J dropped 3; count of bases not matched to a gene: 2.

This clonotype was seen at least ten times. This sequence joins TRBV30 and TRBJ1-5; 8 nucleotides agree with TRBD1. V shed 5 bases and J 5 bases; nucleotides not matched to a gene: 5. CDR1 is GTSNPN, CDR2 SVGIG, per germline (reference sequence). The CDR3 runs 13 residues. CDR3 loop: CAWHPGGHQPQHF. The CDR3 DNA is TGTGCCTGGCACCCAGGGGGCCATCAGCCCCAGCATTTT.

This clonotype was detected many times. The chain has TRBV27 and TRBJ2-3, with D possibly TRBD1 on 6 matching bases. V lost 8 bases and J 6 bases, leaving 21 bases between the germline ends. CDR3 length equals 15 residues. The germline CDR1 and CDR2 sequences are MNHEY and SMNVEV (reference sequence). The CDR3 DNA sequence: TGTGCCAGCTCGCGGCGTGGGAGTAGGGGGGATACGCAGTATTTT. Translating gives CASSRRGSRGDTQYF.

A note on this clonotype: Likely a read error: the CDR3 ends without its conserved phenylalanine or tryptophan. The DNA is omitted, as the CDR3 cannot be located on it reliably, and the CDR3 follows TCRdb's listing. This chain connects TRBV12-3 or TRBV12-4 to TRBJ2-6; the table's D call TRBD2 went unverified against the DNA. Both ends counted, the CDR3 spans 10 residues. The CDR3 here is CAIRGVSGRA.

This clonotype was observed at least ten times. In DNA form, the CDR3 reads TGTGCCAGCAGCCCCGACAGGGCCCAAGAGACCCAGTACTTC. Protein sequence: CASSPDRAQETQYF. The chain couples TRBV6-1 to TRBJ2-5; 7 bases fit TRBD1. J gave up 1 base and V 6 bases, and 5 bases lay outside the gene matches. The germline CDR1 and CDR2 sequences are MNHNS and SASEGT. This CDR3 contains 14 residues.

The rearrangement joins TRBV27 to TRBJ1-1, with no clear D. The V end was cut by 4 bases, the J end by 2 bases, with 11 bases between. CDR1 is MNHEY and CDR2 is SMNVEV in the germline V gene (reference sequence). The CDR3 has 14 amino acids. CDR3 DNA sequence: TGTGCCAGCAGTTCTTTTCAGGCTAACACTGAAGCTTTCTTT. It specifies CASSSFQANTEAFF.